The clone carrying this TCR beta chain showed up just a few times. TCRdb reprocessed the 5' RACE reads via MiXCR and lists one record per CDR3 protein. The table records approximately 140,000 distinct CDR3 sequences, 3% to 4.5% of them present only once. V shed 4 bases and J shed 2 bases, with 16 bases lying between them. The CDR3 consists of 16 residues. The V gene's germline CDR1 is MNHEY and CDR2 SMNVEV (reference sequence). This sample is drawn from a study of identical twins. There were only healthy Caucasians among the donors. The rearrangement uses TRBV27 and TRBJ2-3; D ambiguous. Sequenced material: memory T cells sorted from blood. The TCR comes from a man younger than 35 in good health. CDR3 sequence reads: CASSSTIDLITDTQYF. The CDR3 DNA reads as TGTGCCAGCAGTTCCACCATCGACTTGATCACAGATACGCAGTATTTT.